Listed below are T cell receptor beta chains from one sample, sequenced in a study of blood T cell repertoires in COVID-19. Using immunoSEQ multiplex PCR, the repertoire was profiled, and TCRdb retains in-frame clones only, with some absent. The table has about 200,000 clones, around 82% seen once. Sequencing was carried out using peripheral blood. These receptors were obtained from a woman in her seventies with acute or convalescent COVID-19. The CDR3 runs from the conserved cysteine through the conserved F or W. D genes are given only for firm matches. Size is stated for part of the rows, as once, few or many counts, or as a class when the clone is expanded.

v_call: TRBV28; cdr3_length: 15; d_call: TRBD1; clone_size: NA; j_call: TRBJ1-5; cdr3_aa: CASTPRGFGNQPQHF; cdr3_nt: TGTGCCAGCACCCCCAGGGGGTTTGGCAATCAGCCCCAGCATTTT
v_call: TRBV5-3; cdr3_length: 17; d_call: TRBD1; clone_size: once; j_call: TRBJ1-5; cdr3_aa: CARSTDRGGPRVQPQHF; cdr3_nt: TGTGCCAGAAGCACCGACAGGGGAGGGCCGAGGGTTCAGCCCCAGCATTTT
v_call: TRBV7-3; cdr3_length: 15; d_call: TRBD1; clone_size: NA; j_call: TRBJ2-1; cdr3_aa: CASSLRTGASNEQFF; cdr3_nt: TGTGCCAGCAGCCTTAGGACAGGGGCGAGTAATGAGCAGTTCTTC
v_call: TRBV5-6; cdr3_length: 13; d_call: NA; clone_size: NA; j_call: TRBJ2-5; cdr3_aa: CASSLPGSETQYF; cdr3_nt: TGTGCCAGCAGCTTACCGGGGTCTGAGACCCAGTACTTC
v_call: TRBV7-3; cdr3_length: 16; d_call: NA; clone_size: NA; j_call: TRBJ2-1; cdr3_aa: CASSLTIGSSYNEQFF; cdr3_nt: TGTGCCAGCAGCTTAACAATAGGGAGCTCCTACAATGAGCAGTTCTTC
v_call: TRBV24-1; cdr3_length: 17; d_call: TRBD2; clone_size: NA; j_call: TRBJ2-1; cdr3_aa: CATSSIGGAGAYNEQFF; cdr3_nt: TGTGCCACCAGTTCCATTGGGGGAGCGGGGGCGTACAATGAGCAGTTCTTC
v_call: TRBV25-1; cdr3_length: 17; d_call: TRBD2; clone_size: NA; j_call: TRBJ2-1; cdr3_aa: CASVRTSGVGVYNEQFF; cdr3_nt: TGTGCCAGCGTAAGGACTAGCGGGGTGGGAGTATACAATGAGCAGTTCTTC
v_call: TRBV2; cdr3_length: 16; d_call: NA; clone_size: NA; j_call: TRBJ1-1; cdr3_aa: CASSGRGGSMNTEAFF; cdr3_nt: TGTGCCAGCAGCGGGAGGGGTGGGAGCATGAACACTGAAGCTTTCTTT
v_call: TRBV6-6; cdr3_length: 13; d_call: NA; clone_size: NA; j_call: TRBJ2-1; cdr3_aa: CASTFTGRNEQFF; cdr3_nt: TGTGCCAGCACCTTTACCGGGAGAAATGAGCAGTTCTTC
v_call: TRBV11-3; cdr3_length: 14; d_call: TRBD2; clone_size: NA; j_call: TRBJ2-2; cdr3_aa: CASSKGLTSGELFF; cdr3_nt: TGTGCCAGCAGCAAGGGACTAACAAGCGGGGAGCTGTTTTTT
v_call: TRBV10-3; cdr3_length: 12; d_call: NA; clone_size: NA; j_call: TRBJ2-1; cdr3_aa: CAISESGTEQFF; cdr3_nt: TGTGCCATCAGTGAGTCCGGGACAGAGCAGTTCTTC
v_call: TRBV6-5; cdr3_length: 15; d_call: NA; clone_size: NA; j_call: TRBJ2-1; cdr3_aa: CASSPSGSSYNEQFF; cdr3_nt: TGTGCCAGCAGCCCGTCCGGGAGCTCCTACAATGAGCAGTTCTTC
v_call: TRBV10-3; cdr3_length: 17; d_call: NA; clone_size: NA; j_call: TRBJ2-1; cdr3_aa: CAISESGGSSSYNEQFF; cdr3_nt: TGTGCCATCAGTGAGTCGGGTGGTAGCAGCTCCTACAATGAGCAGTTCTTC
v_call: TRBV27; cdr3_length: 16; d_call: TRBD2; clone_size: NA; j_call: TRBJ2-2; cdr3_aa: CASSKLAGAGSGELFF; cdr3_nt: TGTGCCAGCAGTAAACTAGCGGGAGCTGGGTCCGGGGAGCTGTTTTTT
v_call: TRBV7-3; cdr3_length: 14; d_call: NA; clone_size: NA; j_call: TRBJ2-3; cdr3_aa: CASSFGGNTDTQYF; cdr3_nt: TGTGCCAGCAGCTTTGGGGGGAACACAGATACGCAGTATTTT
v_call: TRBV19; cdr3_length: 15; d_call: TRBD1; clone_size: few; j_call: TRBJ1-2; cdr3_aa: CASSISDRGNYGYTF; cdr3_nt: TGTGCCAGTAGTATCTCTGACAGGGGGAACTATGGCTACACCTTC
v_call: TRBV5-8; cdr3_length: 16; d_call: TRBD2; clone_size: NA; j_call: TRBJ2-5; cdr3_aa: CASSLFSGLAGETQYF; cdr3_nt: TGTGCCAGCAGCTTGTTCTCGGGACTAGCGGGAGAGACCCAGTACTTC
v_call: TRBV24-1; cdr3_length: 16; d_call: TRBD2; clone_size: NA; j_call: TRBJ2-2; cdr3_aa: CATSDYSGTNTGELFF; cdr3_nt: TGTGCCACCAGTGATTATAGCGGGACGAACACCGGGGAGCTGTTTTTT
v_call: TRBV7-3; cdr3_length: 15; d_call: NA; clone_size: NA; j_call: TRBJ2-2; cdr3_aa: CASSFQGANTGELFF; cdr3_nt: TGTGCCAGCAGCTTTCAGGGCGCGAACACCGGGGAGCTGTTTTTT
v_call: TRBV4-2; cdr3_length: 18; d_call: TRBD1; clone_size: NA; j_call: TRBJ1-4; cdr3_aa: CASSQVTGSVITNEKLFF; cdr3_nt: TGTGCCAGCAGCCAAGTGACAGGGTCGGTCATAACTAATGAAAAACTGTTTTTT
v_call: TRBV19; cdr3_length: 13; d_call: TRBD1; clone_size: NA; j_call: TRBJ1-1; cdr3_aa: CASSPDRATEAFF; cdr3_nt: TGTGCCAGTAGTCCTGACAGGGCCACTGAAGCTTTCTTT
v_call: TRBV28; cdr3_length: 15; d_call: NA; clone_size: NA; j_call: TRBJ2-7; cdr3_aa: CASSPGGQSSYEQYF; cdr3_nt: TGTGCCAGCAGCCCCGGGGGTCAAAGCTCCTACGAGCAGTACTTC
v_call: TRBV5-1; cdr3_length: 14; d_call: TRBD1; clone_size: NA; j_call: TRBJ2-3; cdr3_aa: CASDIGQGGDTQYF; cdr3_nt: TGCGCCAGCGACATAGGACAGGGCGGGGATACGCAGTATTTT
v_call: TRBV3-1/TRBV3-2; cdr3_length: 11; d_call: NA; clone_size: NA; j_call: TRBJ2-2; cdr3_aa: CASSGSGELFF; cdr3_nt: TGTGCCAGCAGCGGCAGCGGGGAGCTGTTTTTT
v_call: TRBV2; cdr3_length: 14; d_call: NA; clone_size: NA; j_call: TRBJ2-5; cdr3_aa: CASKELPRKETQYF; cdr3_nt: TGTGCCAGCAAGGAATTGCCTAGAAAAGAGACCCAGTACTTC
v_call: TRBV5-1; cdr3_length: 15; d_call: TRBD1; clone_size: few; j_call: TRBJ1-2; cdr3_aa: CASSSRDRGSSGYTF; cdr3_nt: TGCGCCAGCAGCTCCCGGGACAGGGGTTCGAGTGGCTACACCTTC
v_call: TRBV5-5; cdr3_length: 15; d_call: NA; clone_size: NA; j_call: TRBJ1-5; cdr3_aa: CASSLDSPTYQPQHF; cdr3_nt: TGTGCCAGCAGCCTGGACAGCCCGACCTATCAGCCCCAGCATTTT
v_call: TRBV27; cdr3_length: 16; d_call: NA; clone_size: NA; j_call: TRBJ2-3; cdr3_aa: CASSLSRPGGTDTQYF; cdr3_nt: TGTGCCAGCAGTTTATCGAGGCCAGGGGGGACAGATACGCAGTATTTT
v_call: TRBV2; cdr3_length: 19; d_call: TRBD1; clone_size: NA; j_call: TRBJ2-2; cdr3_aa: CASSESRTGGPANTGELFF; cdr3_nt: TGTGCCAGCAGTGAAAGCCGGACAGGGGGCCCAGCAAACACCGGGGAGCTGTTTTTT
v_call: TRBV9; cdr3_length: 15; d_call: NA; clone_size: NA; j_call: TRBJ2-7; cdr3_aa: CASSLGWSLENEQYF; cdr3_nt: TGTGCCAGCAGTCTCGGTTGGTCCCTCGAAAACGAGCAGTACTTC
v_call: TRBV30; cdr3_length: 15; d_call: NA; clone_size: NA; j_call: TRBJ2-5; cdr3_aa: CAWSRGGRGQETQYF; cdr3_nt: TGTGCCTGGAGTAGGGGGGGACGGGGCCAAGAGACCCAGTACTTC
v_call: TRBV3-1/TRBV3-2; cdr3_length: 11; d_call: NA; clone_size: NA; j_call: TRBJ2-3; cdr3_aa: CASSHLDTQYF; cdr3_nt: TGTGCCAGCAGCCACCTGGATACGCAGTATTTT
v_call: TRBV3-1/TRBV3-2; cdr3_length: 16; d_call: TRBD1; clone_size: NA; j_call: TRBJ2-2; cdr3_aa: CASSQVGTGEPGELFF; cdr3_nt: TGTGCCAGCAGCCAAGTTGGGACAGGGGAGCCCGGGGAGCTGTTTTTT
v_call: TRBV9; cdr3_length: 14; d_call: NA; clone_size: NA; j_call: TRBJ1-5; cdr3_aa: CASSVDGGYQPQHF; cdr3_nt: TGTGCCAGCAGCGTAGACGGGGGTTACCAGCCCCAGCATTTT
v_call: TRBV15; cdr3_length: 14; d_call: TRBD1; clone_size: NA; j_call: TRBJ1-2; cdr3_aa: CATSRVKGAYGYTF; cdr3_nt: TGTGCCACCAGCAGAGTCAAGGGGGCCTATGGCTACACCTTC
v_call: TRBV12-5; cdr3_length: 13; d_call: NA; clone_size: NA; j_call: TRBJ1-3; cdr3_aa: CASGLSGGGTIYF; cdr3_nt: TGTGCTAGTGGTCTCTCTGGCGGGGGGACCATATATTTT
v_call: TRBV30; cdr3_length: 11; d_call: NA; clone_size: few; j_call: TRBJ1-1; cdr3_aa: CAWSVGREGFF; cdr3_nt: TGTGCCTGGAGTGTAGGCAGGGAAGGTTTCTTT
v_call: TRBV4-1; cdr3_length: 13; d_call: TRBD1; clone_size: NA; j_call: TRBJ1-2; cdr3_aa: CASSQGQGFGYTF; cdr3_nt: TGCGCCAGCAGCCAAGGACAGGGGTTTGGCTACACCTTC
v_call: TRBV2; cdr3_length: 13; d_call: NA; clone_size: few; j_call: TRBJ1-2; cdr3_aa: CASSEALRVGYTF; cdr3_nt: TGTGCCAGCAGTGAAGCGCTTCGGGTAGGCTACACCTTC
v_call: TRBV14; cdr3_length: 14; d_call: TRBD1; clone_size: NA; j_call: TRBJ2-2; cdr3_aa: CASSQRQGAGELFF; cdr3_nt: TGTGCCAGCAGCCAGCGCCAGGGGGCCGGGGAGCTGTTTTTT